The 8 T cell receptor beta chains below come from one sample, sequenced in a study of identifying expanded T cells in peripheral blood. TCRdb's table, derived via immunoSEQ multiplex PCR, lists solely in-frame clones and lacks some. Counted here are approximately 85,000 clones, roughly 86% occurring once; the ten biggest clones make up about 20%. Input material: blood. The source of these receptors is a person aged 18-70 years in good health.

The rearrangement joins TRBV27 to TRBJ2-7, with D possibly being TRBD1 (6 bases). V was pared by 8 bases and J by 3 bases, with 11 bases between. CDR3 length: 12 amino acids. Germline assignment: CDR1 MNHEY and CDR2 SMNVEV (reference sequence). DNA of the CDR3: TGTGCCAGCCAGGGGCACGACTACGAGCAGTACTTC. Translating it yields CASQGHDYEQYF.

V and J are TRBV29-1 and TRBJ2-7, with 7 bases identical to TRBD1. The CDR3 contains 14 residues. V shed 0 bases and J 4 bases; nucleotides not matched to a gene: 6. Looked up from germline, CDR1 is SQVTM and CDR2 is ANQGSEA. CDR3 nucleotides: TGCAGCGTTGAAGATAAGGGCAGGGGGTACGAGCAGTACTTC. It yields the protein CSVEDKGRGYEQYF.

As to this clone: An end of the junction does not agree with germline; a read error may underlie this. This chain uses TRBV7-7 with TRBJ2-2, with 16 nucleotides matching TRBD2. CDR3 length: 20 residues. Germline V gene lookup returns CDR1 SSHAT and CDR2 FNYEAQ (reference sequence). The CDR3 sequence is CASSLPVGGLAGGHTGELFF. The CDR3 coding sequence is TGTGCTAGCAGCCTACCAGTGGGGGGACTAGCGGGAGGGCACACCGGGGAGCTGTTTTTT.

The CDR3 sequence: CASSLVAGGLFDEQFF. The CDR3, as DNA: TGTGCCAGCAGCTTAGTAGCGGGAGGGCTTTTTGATGAGCAGTTCTTC. This rearrangement joins TRBV7-3 to TRBJ2-1, with TRBD2 matching over 11 bases. J lost 8 bases, V lost 2 bases, and 8 bases had no gene match. Germline lookup yields CDR1 SGHTA and CDR2 FQGTGA. The CDR3 runs 16 residues.

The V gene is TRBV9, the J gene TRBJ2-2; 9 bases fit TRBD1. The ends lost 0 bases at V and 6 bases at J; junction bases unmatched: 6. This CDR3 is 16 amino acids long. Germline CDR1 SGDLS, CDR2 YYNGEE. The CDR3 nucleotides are TGTGCCAGCAGCGTAGCTCGACAGGGGGGACCCGGGGAGCTGTTTTTT. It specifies CASSVARQGGPGELFF.

DNA for the CDR3: TGTGCCAGTAGTCCGATACAGGGGGCTAACACTGAAGCTTTCTTT. The encoded protein is CASSPIQGANTEAFF. The chain combines TRBV19 with TRBJ1-1; 9 bases match TRBD1. Per the germline V gene, CDR1 is LNHDA and CDR2 is SQIVND (reference sequence). CDR3 size: 15 residues. Trimming took 5 bases from V and 2 from J; bases not matched to a gene: 6.

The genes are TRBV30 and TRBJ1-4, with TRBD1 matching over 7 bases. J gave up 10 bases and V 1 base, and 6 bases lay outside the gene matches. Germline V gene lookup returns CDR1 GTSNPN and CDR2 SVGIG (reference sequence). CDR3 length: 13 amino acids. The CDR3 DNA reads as TGTGCCTGGAGTGGAACAGGGGCCGGAAAACTGTTTTTT. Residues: CAWSGTGAGKLFF.

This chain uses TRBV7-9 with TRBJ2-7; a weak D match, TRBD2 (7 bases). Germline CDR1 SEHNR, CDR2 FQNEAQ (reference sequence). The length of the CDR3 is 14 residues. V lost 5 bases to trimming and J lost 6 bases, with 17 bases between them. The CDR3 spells CASSPPGGRFEQYF. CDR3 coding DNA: TGTGCCAGCAGCCCACCGGGGGGCCGTTTCGAGCAGTACTTC.